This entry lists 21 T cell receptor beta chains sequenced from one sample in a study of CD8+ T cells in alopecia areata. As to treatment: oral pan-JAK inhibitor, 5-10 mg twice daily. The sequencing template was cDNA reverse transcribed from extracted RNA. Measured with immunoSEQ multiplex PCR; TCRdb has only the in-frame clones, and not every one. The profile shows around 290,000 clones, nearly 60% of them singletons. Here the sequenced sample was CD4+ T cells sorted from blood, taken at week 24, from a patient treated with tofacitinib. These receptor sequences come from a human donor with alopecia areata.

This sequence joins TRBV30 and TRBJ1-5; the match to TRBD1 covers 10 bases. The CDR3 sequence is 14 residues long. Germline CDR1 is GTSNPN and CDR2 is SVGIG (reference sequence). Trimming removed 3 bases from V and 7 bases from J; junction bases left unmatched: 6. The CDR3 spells CAWSEGQGRQPQHF. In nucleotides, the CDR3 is TGTGCCTGGAGCGAGGGACAGGGGAGGCAGCCCCAGCATTTT.

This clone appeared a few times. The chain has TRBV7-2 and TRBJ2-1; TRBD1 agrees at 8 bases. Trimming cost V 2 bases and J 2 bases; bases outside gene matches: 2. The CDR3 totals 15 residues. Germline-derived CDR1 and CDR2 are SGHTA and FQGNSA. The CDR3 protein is CASSLWTGTYNEQFF. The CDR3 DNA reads TGTGCCAGCAGCTTATGGACAGGGACCTACAATGAGCAGTTCTTC.

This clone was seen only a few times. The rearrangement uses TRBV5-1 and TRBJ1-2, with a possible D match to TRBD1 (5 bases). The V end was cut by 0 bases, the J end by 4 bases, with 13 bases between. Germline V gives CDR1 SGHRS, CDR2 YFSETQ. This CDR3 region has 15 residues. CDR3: CASSLVGAGPYGYTF. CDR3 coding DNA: TGCGCCAGCAGCTTGGTAGGGGCAGGGCCCTATGGCTACACCTTC.

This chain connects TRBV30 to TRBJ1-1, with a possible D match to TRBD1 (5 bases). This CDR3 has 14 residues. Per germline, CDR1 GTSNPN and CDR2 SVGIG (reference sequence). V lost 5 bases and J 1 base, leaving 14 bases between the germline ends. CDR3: CAWQRGRRNTEAFF. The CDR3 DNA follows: TGTGCCTGGCAAAGGGGACGGAGGAACACTGAAGCTTTCTTT.

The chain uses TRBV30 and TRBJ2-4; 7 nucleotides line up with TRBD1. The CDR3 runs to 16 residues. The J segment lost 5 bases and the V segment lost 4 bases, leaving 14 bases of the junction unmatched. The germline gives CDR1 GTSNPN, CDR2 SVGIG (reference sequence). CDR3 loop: CAWIRIGQARENIQYF. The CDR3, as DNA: TGTGCCTGGATTCGAATAGGACAGGCACGAGAAAACATTCAGTACTTC.

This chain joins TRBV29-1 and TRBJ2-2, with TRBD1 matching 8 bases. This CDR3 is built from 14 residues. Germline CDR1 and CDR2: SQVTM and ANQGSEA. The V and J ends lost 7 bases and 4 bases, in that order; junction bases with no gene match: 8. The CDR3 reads CSAQDRVGTGELFF. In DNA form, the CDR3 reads TGCAGCGCACAGGACAGGGTGGGCACCGGGGAGCTGTTTTTT.

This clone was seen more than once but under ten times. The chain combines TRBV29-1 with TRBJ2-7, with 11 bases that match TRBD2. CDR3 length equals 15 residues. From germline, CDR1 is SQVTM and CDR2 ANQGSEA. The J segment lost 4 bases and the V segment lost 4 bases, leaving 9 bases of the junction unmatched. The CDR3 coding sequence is TGCAGCGTTGGCTATAGCGGACTAGCGGGTTACGAGCAGTACTTC. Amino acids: CSVGYSGLAGYEQYF.

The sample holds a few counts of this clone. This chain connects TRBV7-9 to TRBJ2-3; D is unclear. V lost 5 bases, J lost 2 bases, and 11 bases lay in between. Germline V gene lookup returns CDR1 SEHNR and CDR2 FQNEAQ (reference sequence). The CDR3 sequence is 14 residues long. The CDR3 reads CASSVLHPTDTQYF. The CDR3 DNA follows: TGTGCCAGCAGCGTCCTCCATCCCACAGATACGCAGTATTTT.

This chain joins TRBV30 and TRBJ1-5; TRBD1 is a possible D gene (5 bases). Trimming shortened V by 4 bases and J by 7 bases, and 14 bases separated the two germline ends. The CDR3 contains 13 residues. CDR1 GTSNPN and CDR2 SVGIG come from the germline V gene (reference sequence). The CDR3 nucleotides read TGTGCCTGGACCGTGGGGGGGTACCAGCCCCAGCATTTT. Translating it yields CAWTVGGYQPQHF.

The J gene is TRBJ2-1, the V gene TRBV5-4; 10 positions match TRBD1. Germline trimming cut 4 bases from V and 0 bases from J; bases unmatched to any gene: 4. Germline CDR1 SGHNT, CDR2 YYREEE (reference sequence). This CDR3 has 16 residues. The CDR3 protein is CASSGDRGPSYNEQFF. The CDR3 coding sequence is TGTGCCAGCAGCGGTGACAGGGGGCCCTCCTACAATGAGCAGTTCTTC.

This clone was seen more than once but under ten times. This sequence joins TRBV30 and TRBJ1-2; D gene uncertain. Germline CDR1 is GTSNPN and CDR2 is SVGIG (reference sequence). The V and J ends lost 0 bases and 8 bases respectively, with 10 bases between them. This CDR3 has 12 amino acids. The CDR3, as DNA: TGTGCCTGGAGTGTTAAGGGCGTCGGCTACACCTTC. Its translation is CAWSVKGVGYTF.

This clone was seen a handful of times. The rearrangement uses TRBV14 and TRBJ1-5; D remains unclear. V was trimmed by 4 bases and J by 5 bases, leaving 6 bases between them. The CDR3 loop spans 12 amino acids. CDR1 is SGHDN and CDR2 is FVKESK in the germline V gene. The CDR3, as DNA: TGTGCCAGCAGCCTGGGCGATCAGCCCCAGCATTTT. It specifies CASSLGDQPQHF.

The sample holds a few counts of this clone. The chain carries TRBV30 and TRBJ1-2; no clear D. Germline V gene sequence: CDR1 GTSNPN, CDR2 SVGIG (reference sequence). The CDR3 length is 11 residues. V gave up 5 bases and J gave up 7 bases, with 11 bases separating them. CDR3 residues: CAWGSAGGYTF. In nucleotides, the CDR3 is TGTGCCTGGGGCTCCGCAGGTGGCTACACCTTC.

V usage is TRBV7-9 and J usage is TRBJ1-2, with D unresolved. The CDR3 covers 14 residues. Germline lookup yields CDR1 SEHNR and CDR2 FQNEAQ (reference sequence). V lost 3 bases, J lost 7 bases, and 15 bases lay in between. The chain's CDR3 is CASSFRVERSGYTF. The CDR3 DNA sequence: TGTGCCAGCAGCTTCCGGGTAGAGCGTAGTGGCTACACCTTC.

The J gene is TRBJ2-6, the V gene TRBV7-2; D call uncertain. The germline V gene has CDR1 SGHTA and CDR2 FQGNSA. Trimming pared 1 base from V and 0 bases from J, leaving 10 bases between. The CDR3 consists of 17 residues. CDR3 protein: CASSLEIRYSGANVLTF. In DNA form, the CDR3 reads TGTGCCAGCAGCTTAGAGATACGATACTCTGGGGCCAACGTCCTGACTTTC. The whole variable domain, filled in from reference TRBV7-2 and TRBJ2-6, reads GAGVSQSPSNKVTEKGKDVELRCDPISGHTALYWYRQSLGQGLEFLIYFQGNSAPDKSGLPSDRFSAERTGGSVSTLTIQRTQQEDSAVYLCASSLEIRYSGANVLTFGAGSRLTVL.

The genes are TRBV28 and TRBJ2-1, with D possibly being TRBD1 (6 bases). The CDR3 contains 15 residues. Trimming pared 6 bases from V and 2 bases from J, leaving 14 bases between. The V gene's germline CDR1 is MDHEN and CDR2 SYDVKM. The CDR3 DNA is TGTGCCAGCAGGAACGCCCCAGGGGCCTACAATGAGCAGTTCTTC. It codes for CASRNAPGAYNEQFF.

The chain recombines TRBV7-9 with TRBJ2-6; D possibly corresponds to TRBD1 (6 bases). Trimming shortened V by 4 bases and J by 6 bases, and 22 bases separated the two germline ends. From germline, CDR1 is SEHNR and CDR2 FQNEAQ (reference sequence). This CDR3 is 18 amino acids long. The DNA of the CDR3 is TGTGCCAGCAGCTCCGGCGTGGGCAGGGGAGAGTTGGCCAACGTCCTGACTTTC. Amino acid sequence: CASSSGVGRGELANVLTF.

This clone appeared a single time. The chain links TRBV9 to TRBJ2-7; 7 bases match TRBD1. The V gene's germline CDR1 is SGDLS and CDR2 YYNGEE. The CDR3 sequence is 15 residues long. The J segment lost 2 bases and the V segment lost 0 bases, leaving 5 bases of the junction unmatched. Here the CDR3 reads CASSVGDRVTYEQYF. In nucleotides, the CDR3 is TGTGCCAGCAGCGTAGGGGACAGAGTCACCTACGAGCAGTACTTC.

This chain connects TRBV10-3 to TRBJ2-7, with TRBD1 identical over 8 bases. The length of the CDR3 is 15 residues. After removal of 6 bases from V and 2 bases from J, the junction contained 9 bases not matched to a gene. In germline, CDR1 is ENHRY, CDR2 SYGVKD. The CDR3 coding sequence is TGTGCCATCAGAGAAACCAGGGGGCCAACCTACGAGCAGTACTTC. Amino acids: CAIRETRGPTYEQYF.

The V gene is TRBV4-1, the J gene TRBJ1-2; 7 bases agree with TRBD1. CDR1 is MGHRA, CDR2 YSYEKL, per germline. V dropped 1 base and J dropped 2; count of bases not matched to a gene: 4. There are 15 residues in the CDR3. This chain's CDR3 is CASSQGQGPNYGYTF. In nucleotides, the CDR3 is TGCGCCAGCAGCCAAGGACAGGGACCAAACTATGGCTACACCTTC.

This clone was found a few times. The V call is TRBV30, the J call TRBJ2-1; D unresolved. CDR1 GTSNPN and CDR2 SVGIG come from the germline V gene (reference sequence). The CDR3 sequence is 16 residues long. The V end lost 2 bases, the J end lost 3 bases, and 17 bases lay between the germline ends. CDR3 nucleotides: TGTGCCTGGAGTCGCCCTGTAGCTGGCCGCTACAATGAGCAGTTCTTC. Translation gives CAWSRPVAGRYNEQFF.